Following are 6 T cell receptor beta chains from one sample sequenced in a study of blood T cell repertoires in COVID-19. Libraries were prepared by immunoSEQ multiplex PCR; TCRdb keeps only in-frame clonotypes and omits some of them. This table has 200,000 to 250,000 clones, roughly 90% appearing once. Sequences were obtained from peripheral blood. Receptor source: a man aged 60-69 years with COVID-19, enrolled during active disease.

Comment on this clone: Other DNA sequences in the same sample also yield this CDR3. The V call is TRBV19, the J call TRBJ1-4; 9 bases align to TRBD1. The CDR3 has 14 residues. J lost 8 bases, V lost 3 bases, and 4 bases had no gene match. Per the germline V gene, CDR1 is LNHDA and CDR2 is SQIVND (reference sequence). The CDR3, as DNA: TGTGCCAGTAGTATTGGGACAGGGAACGAAAAACTGTTTTTT. It codes for CASSIGTGNEKLFF.

V gene TRBV7-6 combines with J gene TRBJ2-7; 9 nucleotides agree with TRBD1. The CDR3 is made up of 15 amino acids. Germline assignment: CDR1 SGHVS and CDR2 FNYEAQ. J was trimmed by 2 bases and V by 2 bases; bases with no gene match: 4. The CDR3 nucleotides read TGTGCCAGCAGCTTATCACAGGGGGCCCCCTACGAGCAGTACTTC. Translated: CASSLSQGAPYEQYF.

The chain is built from TRBV28 and TRBJ1-4; D perhaps matches TRBD1 (5 bases). The germline V and J ends were trimmed by 7 bases and 3 bases, with 15 bases remaining between them. Per germline, CDR1 MDHEN and CDR2 SYDVKM. The CDR3 has 15 amino acids. CDR3 in DNA: TGTGCCAGCAACTCCTCTCCAGGGTCTAATGAAAAACTGTTTTTT. Its translation is CASNSSPGSNEKLFF.

The genes are TRBV6-5 and TRBJ1-1, with a weak D call TRBD1 (5 bases). This CDR3 region has 13 residues. Between the trimmed V and J ends, which lost 6 bases and 11 bases, there was a span of 19 bases. Germline-derived CDR1 and CDR2 are MNHEY and SVGAGI. The CDR3 DNA sequence: TGTGCCAGCAGACCCGACAGCCCCCCTTCGGCTTTCTTT. It specifies CASRPDSPPSAFF.

The rearrangement joins TRBV29-1 to TRBJ1-3; no clear D. Germline V lookup: CDR1 SQVTM, CDR2 ANQGSEA. The CDR3 loop spans 14 amino acids. The germline V and J ends were trimmed by 0 bases and 1 base, with 7 bases remaining between them. For the CDR3, the DNA is TGCAGCGTTGAAGATCGGGGTTCTGGAAACACCATATATTTT. Protein product: CSVEDRGSGNTIYF.

The chain has TRBV5-1 and TRBJ2-1, with TRBD1 matching over 8 bases. Trimming at V came to 0 bases and at J to 0 bases, leaving 2 bases not matched to a gene. Per germline, CDR1 SGHRS and CDR2 YFSETQ. The CDR3 covers 16 residues. CDR3 amino acids: CASSLATGGSYNEQFF. CDR3 DNA: TGCGCCAGCAGCTTGGCAACAGGGGGCTCCTACAATGAGCAGTTCTTC.